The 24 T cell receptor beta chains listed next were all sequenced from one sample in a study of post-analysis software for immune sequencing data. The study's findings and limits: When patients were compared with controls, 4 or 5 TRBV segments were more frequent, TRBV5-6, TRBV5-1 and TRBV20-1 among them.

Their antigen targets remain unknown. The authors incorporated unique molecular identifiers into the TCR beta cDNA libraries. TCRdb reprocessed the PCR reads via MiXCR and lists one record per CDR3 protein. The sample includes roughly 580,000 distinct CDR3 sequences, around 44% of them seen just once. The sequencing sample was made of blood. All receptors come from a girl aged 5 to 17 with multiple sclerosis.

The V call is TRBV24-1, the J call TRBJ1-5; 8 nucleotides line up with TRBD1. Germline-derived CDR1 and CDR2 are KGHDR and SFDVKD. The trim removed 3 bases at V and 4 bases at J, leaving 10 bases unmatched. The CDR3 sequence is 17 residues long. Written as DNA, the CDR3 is TGTGCCACCAGTGATGCAACCGGGACAGGAATAAATCAGCCCCAGCATTTT. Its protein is CATSDATGTGINQPQHF.

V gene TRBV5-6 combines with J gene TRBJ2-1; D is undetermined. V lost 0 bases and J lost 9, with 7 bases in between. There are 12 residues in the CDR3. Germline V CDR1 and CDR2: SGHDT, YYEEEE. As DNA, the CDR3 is TGTGCCAGCAGCTTGGACGTTAGTGAGCAGTTCTTC. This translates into CASSLDVSEQFF.

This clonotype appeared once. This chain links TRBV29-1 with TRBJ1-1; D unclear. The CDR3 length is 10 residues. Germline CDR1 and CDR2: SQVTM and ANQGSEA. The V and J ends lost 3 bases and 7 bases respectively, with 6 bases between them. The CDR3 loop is CSVDISEAFF. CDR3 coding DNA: TGCAGCGTTGATATCAGTGAAGCTTTCTTT. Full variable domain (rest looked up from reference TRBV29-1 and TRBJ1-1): SAVISQKPSRDICQRGTSLTIQCQVDSQVTMMFWYRQQPGQSLTLIATANQGSEATYESGFVIDKFPISRPNLTFSTLTVSNMSPEDSSIYLCSVDISEAFFGQGTRLTVV.

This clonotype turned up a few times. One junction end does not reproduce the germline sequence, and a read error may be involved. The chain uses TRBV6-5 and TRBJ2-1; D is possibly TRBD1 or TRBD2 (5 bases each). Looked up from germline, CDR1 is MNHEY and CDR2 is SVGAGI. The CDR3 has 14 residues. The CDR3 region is CASSYGGSSNEQFF. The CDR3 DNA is TGTGCCAGCAGTTACGGGGGATCCTCCAATGAGCAGTTCTTC.

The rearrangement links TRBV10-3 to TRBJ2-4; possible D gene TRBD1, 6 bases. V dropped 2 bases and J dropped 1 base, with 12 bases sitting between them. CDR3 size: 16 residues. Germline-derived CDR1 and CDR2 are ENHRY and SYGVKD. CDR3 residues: CAISEATGSAKNIQYF. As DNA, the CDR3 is TGTGCCATCAGTGAGGCTACAGGGTCGGCCAAAAACATTCAGTACTTC.

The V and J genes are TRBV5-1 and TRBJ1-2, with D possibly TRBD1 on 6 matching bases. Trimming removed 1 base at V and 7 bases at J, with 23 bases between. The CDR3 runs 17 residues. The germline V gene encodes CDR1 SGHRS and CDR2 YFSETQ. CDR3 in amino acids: CASSLRSGAGTPIGYTF. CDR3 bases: TGCGCCAGCAGCTTGCGTTCGGGGGCGGGGACCCCTATTGGCTACACCTTC.

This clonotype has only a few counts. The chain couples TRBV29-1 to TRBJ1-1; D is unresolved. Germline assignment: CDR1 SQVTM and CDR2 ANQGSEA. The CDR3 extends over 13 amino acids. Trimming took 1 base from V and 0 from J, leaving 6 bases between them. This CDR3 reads CSVEVNLNTEAFF. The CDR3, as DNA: TGCAGCGTTGAAGTTAATCTGAACACTGAAGCTTTCTTT. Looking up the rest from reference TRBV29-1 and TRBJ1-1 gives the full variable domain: SAVISQKPSRDICQRGTSLTIQCQVDSQVTMMFWYRQQPGQSLTLIATANQGSEATYESGFVIDKFPISRPNLTFSTLTVSNMSPEDSSIYLCSVEVNLNTEAFFGQGTRLTVV.

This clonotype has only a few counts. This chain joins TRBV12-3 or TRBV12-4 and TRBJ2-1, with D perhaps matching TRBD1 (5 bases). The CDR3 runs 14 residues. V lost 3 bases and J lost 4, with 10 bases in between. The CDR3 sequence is CASSLGRLYNEQFF. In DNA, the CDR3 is TGTGCCAGCAGTTTGGGGCGGTTGTACAATGAGCAGTTCTTC.

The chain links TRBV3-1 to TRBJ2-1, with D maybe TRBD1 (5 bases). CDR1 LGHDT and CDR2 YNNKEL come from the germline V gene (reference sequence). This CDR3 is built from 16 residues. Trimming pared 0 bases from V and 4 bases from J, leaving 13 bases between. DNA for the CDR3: TGTGCCAGCAGCCAAGATGGGGCCGTGGGGTACAATGAGCAGTTCTTC. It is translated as CASSQDGAVGYNEQFF.

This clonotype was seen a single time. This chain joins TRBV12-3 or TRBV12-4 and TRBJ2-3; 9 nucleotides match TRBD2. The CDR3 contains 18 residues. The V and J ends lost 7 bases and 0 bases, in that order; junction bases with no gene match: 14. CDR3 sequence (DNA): TGTGCCAGCACCCTGGGGCTAGCGGGAAGTTCTAGCACAGATACGCAGTATTTT. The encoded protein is CASTLGLAGSSSTDTQYF.

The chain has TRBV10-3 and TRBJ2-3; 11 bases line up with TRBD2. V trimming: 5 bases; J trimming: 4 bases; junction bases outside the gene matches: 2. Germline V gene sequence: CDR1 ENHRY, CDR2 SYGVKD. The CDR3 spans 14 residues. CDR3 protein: CAISLAGGSDTQYF. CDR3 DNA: TGTGCCATCAGTCTAGCGGGAGGATCAGATACGCAGTATTTT.

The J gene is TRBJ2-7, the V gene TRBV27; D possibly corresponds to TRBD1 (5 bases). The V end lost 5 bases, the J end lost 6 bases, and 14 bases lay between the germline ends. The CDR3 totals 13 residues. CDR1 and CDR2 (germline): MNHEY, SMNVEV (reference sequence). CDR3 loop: CASSPWTRGEQYF. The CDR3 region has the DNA TGTGCCAGCAGTCCGTGGACACGAGGCGAGCAGTACTTC.

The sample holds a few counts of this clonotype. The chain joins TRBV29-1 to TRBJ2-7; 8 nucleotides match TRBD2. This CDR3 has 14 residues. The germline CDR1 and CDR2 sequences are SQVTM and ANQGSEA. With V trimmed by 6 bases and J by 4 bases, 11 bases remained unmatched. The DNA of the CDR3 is TGCAGCGTCCCGGGGCGGGGGGACCCGTACGAGCAGTACTTC. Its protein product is CSVPGRGDPYEQYF.

CDR3 amino acids: CASSVASGRSQETQYF. CDR3 DNA: TGTGCCAGCAGCGTGGCTAGCGGGAGGTCACAAGAGACCCAGTACTTC. The rearrangement links TRBV9 to TRBJ2-5; the match to TRBD2 covers 11 bases. There are 16 residues in the CDR3. Germline-derived CDR1 and CDR2 are SGDLS and YYNGEE. Unmatched junction bases numbered 5, after V lost 2 bases and J lost 2 bases.

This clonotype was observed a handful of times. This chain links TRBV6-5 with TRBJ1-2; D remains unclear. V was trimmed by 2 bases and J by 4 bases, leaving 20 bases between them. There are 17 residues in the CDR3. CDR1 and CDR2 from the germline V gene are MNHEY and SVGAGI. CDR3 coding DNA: TGTGCCAGCAGTTACATCTCTCGGGATCCGGAGACCTATGGCTACACCTTC. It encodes CASSYISRDPETYGYTF.

The DNA for the CDR3 is TGTGCCATCAGTGAGGGACTAGCGGAAGAGACCCAGTACTTC. As protein: CAISEGLAEETQYF. This chain uses TRBV10-3 with TRBJ2-5; 10 bases line up with TRBD2. CDR3 size: 14 residues. The germline V gene encodes CDR1 ENHRY and CDR2 SYGVKD. The J segment lost 3 bases and the V segment lost 2 bases, leaving 0 bases of the junction unmatched.

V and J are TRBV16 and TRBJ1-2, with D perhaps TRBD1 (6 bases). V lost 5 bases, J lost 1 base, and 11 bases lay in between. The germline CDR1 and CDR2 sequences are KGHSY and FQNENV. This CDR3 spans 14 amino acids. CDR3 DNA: TGTGCCAGCAGCGGGGACACCCTTAACTATGGCTACACCTTC. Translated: CASSGDTLNYGYTF.

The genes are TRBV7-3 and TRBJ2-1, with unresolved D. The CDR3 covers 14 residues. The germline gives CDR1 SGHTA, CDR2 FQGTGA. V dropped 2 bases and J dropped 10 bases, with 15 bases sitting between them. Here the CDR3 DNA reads TGTGCCAGCAGCTTATCCTCACTGTCTGACGAGCAGTTCTTC. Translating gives CASSLSSLSDEQFF.

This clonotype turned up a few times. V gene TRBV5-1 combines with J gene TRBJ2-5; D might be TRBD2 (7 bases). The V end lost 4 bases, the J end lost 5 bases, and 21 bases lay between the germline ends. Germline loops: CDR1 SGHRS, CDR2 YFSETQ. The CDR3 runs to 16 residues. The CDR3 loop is CASSPSTTGGRETQYF. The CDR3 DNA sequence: TGCGCCAGCAGCCCATCAACCACGGGGGGCAGGGAGACCCAGTACTTC.

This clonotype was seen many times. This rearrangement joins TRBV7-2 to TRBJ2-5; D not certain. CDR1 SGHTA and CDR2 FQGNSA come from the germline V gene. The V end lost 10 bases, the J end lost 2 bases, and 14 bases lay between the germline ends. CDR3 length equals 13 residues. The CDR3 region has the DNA TGTGCCACTGATGCCGGAACTCAAGAGACCCAGTACTTC. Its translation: CATDAGTQETQYF. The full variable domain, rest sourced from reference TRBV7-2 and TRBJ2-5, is GAGVSQSPSNKVTEKGKDVELRCDPISGHTALYWYRQSLGQGLEFLIYFQGNSAPDKSGLPSDRFSAERTGGSVSTLTIQRTQQEDSAVYLCATDAGTQETQYFGPGTRLLVL.

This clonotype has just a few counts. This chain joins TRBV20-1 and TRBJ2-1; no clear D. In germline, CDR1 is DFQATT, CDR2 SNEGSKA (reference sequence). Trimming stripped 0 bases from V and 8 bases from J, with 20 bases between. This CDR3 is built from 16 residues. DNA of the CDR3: TGCAGTGCTAGAGATCCCGGCGGCTCATCCCTCTATGAGCAGTTCTTC. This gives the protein CSARDPGGSSLYEQFF.

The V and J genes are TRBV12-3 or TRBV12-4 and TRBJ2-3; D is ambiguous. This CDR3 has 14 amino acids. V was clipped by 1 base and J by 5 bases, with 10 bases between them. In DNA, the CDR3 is TGTGCCAGCAGTTTAGTTTCAGACCTAGATACGCAGTATTTT. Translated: CASSLVSDLDTQYF.

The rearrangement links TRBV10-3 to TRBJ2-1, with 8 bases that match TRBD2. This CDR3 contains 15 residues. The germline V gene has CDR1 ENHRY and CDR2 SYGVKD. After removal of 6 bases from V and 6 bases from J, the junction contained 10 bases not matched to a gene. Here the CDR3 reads CAIRKRENVGNEQFF. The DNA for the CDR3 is TGTGCCATCAGAAAGCGGGAGAATGTCGGCAATGAGCAGTTCTTC.

CDR3 DNA: TGCGCCAGCAGCTTGGATGTGACCCAGTTCTTC. Amino acids: CASSLDVTQFF. The chain joins TRBV5-1 to TRBJ2-1; D unresolved. Deletions cut 0 bases from V and 13 bases from J, with 8 bases between. The germline V gene encodes CDR1 SGHRS and CDR2 YFSETQ. The CDR3 is 11 residues long.